This entry is about one T cell receptor (beta chain). Compared with germline, one end of the junction differs, possibly owing to a read error. Using genomic DNA as the template, TCR beta VDJ and CDR3 profiling was carried out. Each CDR3 protein gets one entry after TCRdb re-called the reads with MiXCR. The data hold 400,000 to 500,000 distinct CDR3 sequences, with about 70% observed a single time. CDR3 length: 13 amino acids. The germline gives CDR1 ENHRY, CDR2 SYGVKD. The sample belongs to a study of CD8+CD57+ T cells in acquired aplastic anemia. The receptor comes from a human donor in good health, serving as a control. What was sequenced was sorted CD4+, CD8+, or CD8+CD57+ T cells (not recorded which) from PBMCs. J is TRBJ1-1 and V is TRBV10-3; D is possibly TRBD1 (6 bases). CDR3: CAISRVGGTAAFF. The CDR3 coding sequence is TGTGCCATCAGTAGAGTAGGGGGGACTGCAGCTTTCTTC.